What follows are 23 T cell receptor beta chains derived from one specimen sequenced in a study of blood T cell repertoires in COVID-19. Produced via immunoSEQ multiplex PCR; TCRdb's table is partial and in-frame only. The sample holds roughly 250,000 clones, roughly 90% seen once. Sequences were obtained from PBMCs or T cells enriched from blood (not recorded which). These receptors all come from a woman aged 40 to 50 with acute COVID-19.

This clone was recorded many times. The V gene is TRBV6-2 or TRBV6-3, the J gene TRBJ2-1; 7 bases line up with TRBD2. V dropped 5 bases and J dropped 4; count of bases not matched to a gene: 5. CDR3 length: 14 amino acids. Germline V gene data show CDR1 as MNHEY and CDR2 as SVGEGT. As DNA, the CDR3 is TGTGCCAGCAGTAGTGGACTAGAGTACAATGAGCAGTTCTTC. Translated: CASSSGLEYNEQFF.

This chain connects TRBV4-2 to TRBJ1-1; no clear D. This CDR3 region has 14 residues. The germline V gene encodes CDR1 LGHNA and CDR2 YNFKEQ. Deletions cut 0 bases from V and 1 base from J, with 6 bases between. The CDR3 loop reads CASSQDYGNTEAFF. The CDR3 nucleotides read TGTGCCAGCAGCCAAGATTACGGGAACACTGAAGCTTTCTTT.

The chain joins TRBV4-1 to TRBJ2-5, with TRBD2 identical over 14 bases. With V trimmed by 1 base and J by 9 bases, 7 bases remained unmatched. This CDR3 has 16 amino acids. Looked up from germline, CDR1 is MGHRA and CDR2 is YSYEKL. The chain's CDR3 is CASSQARTSGGRAQYF. The CDR3, as DNA: TGCGCCAGCAGCCAAGCACGGACTAGCGGGGGGAGGGCCCAGTACTTC.

This clone was recorded only once. In DNA, the CDR3 is TGTGCCAGCAGCAACCGACATACCGAAGCTTTCTTT. It yields the protein CASSNRHTEAFF. The V and J genes are TRBV11-3 and TRBJ1-1; the D is unclear. The V and J ends lost 5 bases and 8 bases respectively, with 12 bases between them. This CDR3 spans 12 amino acids. Germline-derived CDR1 and CDR2 are SGHNT and YENEEA.

The CDR3 region is CASSSYRGETQYF. As DNA, the CDR3 is TGTGCCAGCAGCTCTTACAGGGGGGAGACCCAGTACTTC. The chain carries TRBV7-3 and TRBJ2-5; 8 bases agree with TRBD1. Germline V gives CDR1 SGHTA, CDR2 FQGTGA. The V segment lost 4 bases and the J segment 5 bases; nucleotides outside the gene matches: 3. This CDR3 has 13 amino acids.

J is TRBJ2-7 and V is TRBV27; 12 nucleotides align to TRBD2. Germline V gives CDR1 MNHEY, CDR2 SMNVEV (reference sequence). V lost 6 bases to trimming and J lost 7 bases; unmatched junction nucleotides: 10. The CDR3 spans 15 residues. CDR3 nucleotide sequence: TGTGCCAGCAGCTTAAGGACTAGCGGGGTGTGGGAGCAGTACTTC. It yields the protein CASSLRTSGVWEQYF.

The chain recombines TRBV4-1 with TRBJ2-3; D might be TRBD2 (5 bases). Trimming took 6 bases from V and 4 from J, leaving 11 bases between them. The CDR3 extends over 13 amino acids. Germline V CDR1 and CDR2: MGHRA, YSYEKL. CDR3 sequence reads: CASSPSFADTQYF. CDR3 nucleotide sequence: TGCGCCAGCAGTCCTAGCTTCGCAGATACGCAGTATTTT.

The chain joins TRBV6-5 to TRBJ1-5, with 9 bases matching TRBD1. Per germline, CDR1 MNHEY and CDR2 SVGAGI. The V segment lost 6 bases and the J segment 1 base; nucleotides outside the gene matches: 4. CDR3 length: 15 amino acids. CDR3 nucleotides: TGTGCCAGCAGACTCGGGACAGGGAGCAATCAGCCCCAGCATTTT. It is translated as CASRLGTGSNQPQHF.

The chain is built from TRBV5-1 and TRBJ2-3; TRBD2 aligns across 7 bases. Germline V gene lookup returns CDR1 SGHRS and CDR2 YFSETQ. This CDR3 spans 16 amino acids. Trimming took 3 bases from V and 0 from J; bases not matched to a gene: 7. CDR3: CASSSGHSGSTDTQYF. CDR3 coding DNA: TGCGCCAGCAGCTCTGGACATAGCGGGAGCACAGATACGCAGTATTTT.

The CDR3 is CASSSGQGWQPQHF. CDR3 bases: TGTGCCAGCAGCTCTGGACAGGGATGGCAGCCCCAGCATTTT. The genes are TRBV5-6 and TRBJ1-5, with 8 nucleotides matching TRBD1. From germline, CDR1 is SGHDT and CDR2 YYEEEE. V trimming: 3 bases; J trimming: 7 bases; junction bases outside the gene matches: 6. CDR3 length equals 14 residues.

The rearrangement links TRBV30 to TRBJ1-5; no clear D gene. V lost 2 bases, J lost 7 bases, and 18 bases lay in between. Germline values: CDR1 GTSNPN, CDR2 SVGIG (reference sequence). The CDR3 totals 15 residues. CDR3 nucleotide sequence: TGTGCCTGGAGTCCCCCGTCGGGTTTAGGACAGCCCCAGCATTTT. Its translation is CAWSPPSGLGQPQHF.

The chain uses TRBV18 and TRBJ1-3; D is unresolved. V lost 2 bases and J lost 0, with 11 bases in between. The CDR3 has 16 residues. Germline-derived CDR1 and CDR2 are KGHSH and LQKENI. CDR3: CASSPVKGGSGNTIYF. The CDR3 DNA reads TGTGCCAGCTCACCAGTGAAGGGAGGCTCTGGAAACACCATATATTTT.

The chain recombines TRBV7-9 with TRBJ2-1; 7 positions match TRBD2. The J segment lost 5 bases and the V segment lost 3 bases, leaving 7 bases of the junction unmatched. The germline CDR1 and CDR2 sequences are SEHNR and FQNEAQ (reference sequence). This CDR3 is built from 15 residues. The CDR3 DNA follows: TGTGCCAGCAGCTTCTGGGGGGGAGCTCACAATGAGCAGTTCTTC. Protein product: CASSFWGGAHNEQFF.

The chain links TRBV28 to TRBJ1-2; 11 bases match TRBD1. The CDR3 has 17 amino acids. The trim removed 5 bases at V and 0 bases at J, leaving 8 bases unmatched. Per germline, CDR1 MDHEN and CDR2 SYDVKM. The CDR3 is CASSPGTGGRTNYGYTF. Written as DNA, the CDR3 is TGTGCCAGCAGTCCCGGGACAGGGGGAAGAACTAACTATGGCTACACCTTC.

This chain links TRBV5-5 with TRBJ2-7; D is perhaps TRBD1 (6 bases). The CDR3 loop spans 14 amino acids. Germline V gives CDR1 SGHKS, CDR2 YYEKEE (reference sequence). V lost 4 bases to trimming and J lost 2 bases, with 13 bases between them. This CDR3 is CASSPPGQAYEQYF. In DNA, the CDR3 is TGTGCCAGCAGCCCGCCGGGACAAGCCTACGAGCAGTACTTC. Filled out from reference TRBV5-5 and TRBJ2-7, the complete variable domain reads DAGVTQSPTHLIKTRGQQVTLRCSPISGHKSVSWYQQVLGQGPQFIFQYYEKEERGRGNFPDRFSARQFPNYSSELNVNALLLGDSALYLCASSPPGQAYEQYFGPGTRLTVT.

The chain links TRBV19 to TRBJ2-1, with a weak D call TRBD1 (6 bases). The CDR3 covers 15 residues. Germline V gives CDR1 LNHDA, CDR2 SQIVND (reference sequence). Trimming cost V 3 bases and J 2 bases, with 11 bases left between them. CDR3 sequence (DNA): TGTGCCAGTAGTATCGGAACAGGGCCCTACAATGAGCAGTTCTTC. This codes for CASSIGTGPYNEQFF.

The J gene is TRBJ2-5, the V gene TRBV18, with 7 positions matching TRBD1. V shed 8 bases and J 2 bases; nucleotides not matched to a gene: 5. Germline V gene lookup returns CDR1 KGHSH and CDR2 LQKENI. The CDR3 consists of 13 residues. CDR3: CASKPGQQETQYF. The CDR3 DNA reads as TGTGCCAGCAAACCGGGACAGCAAGAGACCCAGTACTTC.

V gene TRBV2 combines with J gene TRBJ1-6, with 8 bases identical to TRBD1. V lost 6 bases to trimming and J lost 4 bases; unmatched junction nucleotides: 11. Germline V gene lookup returns CDR1 SNHLY and CDR2 FYNNEI. The length of the CDR3 is 17 residues. The CDR3 here is CASRQRTGTHYNSPLHF. CDR3 in DNA: TGTGCCAGCAGGCAACGGACAGGGACGCATTATAATTCACCCCTCCACTTT.

The CDR3, as DNA: TGTGCCAGCAGTTCCCGCCTAGAGGCTGAGCAGTTCTTC. Translating it yields CASSSRLEAEQFF. The chain has TRBV6-5 and TRBJ2-1; D is unclear. Between the trimmed V and J ends, which lost 4 bases and 9 bases, there was a span of 13 bases. The germline CDR1 and CDR2 sequences are MNHEY and SVGAGI. The CDR3 runs 13 residues.

The DNA for the CDR3 is TGTGCCAGCAGCCTACTGAGGCAGTCCACAGATACGCAGTATTTT. Protein product: CASSLLRQSTDTQYF. The gene calls are TRBV3-1 (or the pseudogene TRBV3-2) and TRBJ2-3; no clear D gene. The germline CDR1 and CDR2 sequences are LGHDT and YNNKEL (reference sequence). The CDR3 has 15 amino acids. Trimming left V 4 bases short and J 2 bases short, with 13 bases between.

This clone was counted a single time. CDR3 protein: CASSPILRLGTPTDTQYF. The CDR3, as DNA: TGTGCCAGCTCACCAATTCTCCGACTAGGAACCCCCACAGATACGCAGTATTTT. The chain joins TRBV18 to TRBJ2-3, with D perhaps matching TRBD2 (6 bases). V shed 2 bases and J shed 2 bases, with 20 bases lying between them. CDR1 and CDR2 from the germline V gene are KGHSH and LQKENI. The CDR3 runs to 18 residues.

The chain is built from TRBV18 and TRBJ1-3; weak D call: TRBD1 (5 bases). V dropped 2 bases and J dropped 6 bases, with 20 bases sitting between them. Germline lookup yields CDR1 KGHSH and CDR2 LQKENI. The CDR3 sequence is 17 residues long. The DNA for the CDR3 is TGTGCCAGCTCACCATTTGGGCCAGGGAAATCAGAAAACACCATATATTTT. Translated, it gives CASSPFGPGKSENTIYF.

V gene TRBV28 combines with J gene TRBJ1-3, with D hard to call. With 5 bases removed from V and 0 bases from J, the gap between germline ends came to 8 bases. This CDR3 is built from 14 residues. Germline V lookup: CDR1 MDHEN, CDR2 SYDVKM. CDR3 sequence reads: CASSPGRSGNTIYF. CDR3 DNA sequence: TGTGCCAGCAGTCCGGGTCGCTCTGGAAACACCATATATTTT.